Described below is a single TCR beta chain sequence and its context. Its antigen is still unknown. Clones were sequenced by immunoSEQ multiplex PCR, and TCRdb holds only the in-frame ones, with some missing. The table records some 2.3 million clones, more than 85% of them present only once. Germline V gene sequence: CDR1 MDHEN, CDR2 SYDVKM. The CDR3 has 16 residues. J gave up 0 bases and V 5 bases, and 9 bases lay outside the gene matches. These data belong to a study of shared clonotypes between healthy human individuals. Study-wide points: Generally, naive subsets (rather than memory subsets) showed larger estimated richness. Sorted-subset sequencing was shown by rarefaction to be incomplete despite large depth. Non-shared clonotypes displayed generation probabilities falling below those of clonotypes present in all four donors.

The sequenced material came from naive CD4+ T cells from PBMCs. Specified subset: CD45RA+ positively selected. The receptor comes from a man younger than 35 in good health. Some clones in this sample may be carry-over from other donors' samples. This chain joins TRBV28 and TRBJ1-1; 7 bases are shared with TRBD1. CDR3 residues: CASSPLTGTVNTEAFF. CDR3 nucleotide sequence: TGTGCCAGCAGTCCCCTTACCGGGACAGTGAACACTGAAGCTTTCTTT.